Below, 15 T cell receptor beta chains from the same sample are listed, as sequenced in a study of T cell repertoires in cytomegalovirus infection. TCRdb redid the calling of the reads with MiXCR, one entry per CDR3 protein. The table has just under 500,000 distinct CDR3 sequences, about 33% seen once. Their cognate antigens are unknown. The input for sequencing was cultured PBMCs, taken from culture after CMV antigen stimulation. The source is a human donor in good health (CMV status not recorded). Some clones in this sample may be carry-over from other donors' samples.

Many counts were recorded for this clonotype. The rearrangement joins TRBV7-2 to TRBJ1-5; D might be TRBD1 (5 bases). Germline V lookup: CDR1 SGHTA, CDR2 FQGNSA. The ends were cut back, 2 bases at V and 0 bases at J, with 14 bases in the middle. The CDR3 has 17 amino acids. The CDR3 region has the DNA TGTGCCAGCAGCTTAACGGGGGGGGGTTATAGCAATCAGCCCCAGCATTTT. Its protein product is CASSLTGGGYSNQPQHF.

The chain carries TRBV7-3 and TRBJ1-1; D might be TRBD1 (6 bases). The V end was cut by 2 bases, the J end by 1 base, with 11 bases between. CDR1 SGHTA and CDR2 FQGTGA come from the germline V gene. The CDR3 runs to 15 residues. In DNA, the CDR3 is TGTGCCAGCAGCTTAGATACGGGACAGAACACTGAAGCTTTCTTT. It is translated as CASSLDTGQNTEAFF.

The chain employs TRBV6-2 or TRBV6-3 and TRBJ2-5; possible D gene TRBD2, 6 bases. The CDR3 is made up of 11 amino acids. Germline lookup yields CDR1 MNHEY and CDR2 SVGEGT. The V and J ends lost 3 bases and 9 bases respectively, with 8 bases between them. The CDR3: CASSYPGAQYF. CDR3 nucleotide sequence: TGTGCCAGCAGTTATCCGGGGGCCCAGTACTTC.

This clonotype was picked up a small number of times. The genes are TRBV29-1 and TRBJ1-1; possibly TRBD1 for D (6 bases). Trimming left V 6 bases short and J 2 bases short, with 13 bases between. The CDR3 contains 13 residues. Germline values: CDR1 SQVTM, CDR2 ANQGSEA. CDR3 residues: CSVPGQTNTEAFF. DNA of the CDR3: TGCAGCGTCCCCGGACAGACCAACACTGAAGCTTTCTTT.

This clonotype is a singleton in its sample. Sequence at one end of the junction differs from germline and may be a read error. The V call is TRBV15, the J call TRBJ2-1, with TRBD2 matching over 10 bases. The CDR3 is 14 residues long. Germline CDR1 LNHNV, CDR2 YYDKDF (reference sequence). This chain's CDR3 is CATSRAGGPGEQFF. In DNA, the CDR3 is TGTGCCACCAGTAGAGCGGGAGGGCCGGGGGAGCAGTTCTTC.

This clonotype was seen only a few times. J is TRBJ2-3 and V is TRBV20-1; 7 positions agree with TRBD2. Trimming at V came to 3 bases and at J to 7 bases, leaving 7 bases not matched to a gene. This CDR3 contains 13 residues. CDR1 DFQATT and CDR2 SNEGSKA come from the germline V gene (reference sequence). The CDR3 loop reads CSARAGAVNTQYF. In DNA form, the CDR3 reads TGCAGTGCTAGGGCGGGAGCCGTAAATACGCAGTATTTT.

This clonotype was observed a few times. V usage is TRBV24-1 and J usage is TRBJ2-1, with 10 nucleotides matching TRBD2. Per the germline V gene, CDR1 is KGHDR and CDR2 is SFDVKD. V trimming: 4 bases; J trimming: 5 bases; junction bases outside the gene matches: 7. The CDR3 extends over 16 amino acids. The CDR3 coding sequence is TGTGCCACCAGTGACCCACTAGCGGGAACGGACAATGAGCAGTTCTTC. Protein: CATSDPLAGTDNEQFF.

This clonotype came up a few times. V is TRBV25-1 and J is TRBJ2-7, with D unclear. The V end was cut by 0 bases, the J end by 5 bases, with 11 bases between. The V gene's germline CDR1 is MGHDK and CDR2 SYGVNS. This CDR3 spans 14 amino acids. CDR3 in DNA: TGTGCCAGCAGTGAATACCCTAGTACCCACGAGCAGTACTTC. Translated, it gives CASSEYPSTHEQYF.

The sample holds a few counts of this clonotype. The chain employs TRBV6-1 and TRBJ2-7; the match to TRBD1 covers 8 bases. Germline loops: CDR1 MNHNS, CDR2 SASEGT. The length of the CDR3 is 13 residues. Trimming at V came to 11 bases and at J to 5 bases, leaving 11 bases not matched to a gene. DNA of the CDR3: TGTGCCCACTCAGCCGGGACAGGAAACGAGCAGTACGTC. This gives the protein CAHSAGTGNEQYV.

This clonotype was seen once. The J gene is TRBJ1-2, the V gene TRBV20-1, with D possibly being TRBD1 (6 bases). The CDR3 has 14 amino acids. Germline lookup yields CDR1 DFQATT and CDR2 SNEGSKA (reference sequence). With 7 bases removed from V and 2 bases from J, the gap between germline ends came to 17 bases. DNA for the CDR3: TGCAGTGTCATAGAAGGGGGGGCGAACTATGGCTACACCTTC. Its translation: CSVIEGGANYGYTF.

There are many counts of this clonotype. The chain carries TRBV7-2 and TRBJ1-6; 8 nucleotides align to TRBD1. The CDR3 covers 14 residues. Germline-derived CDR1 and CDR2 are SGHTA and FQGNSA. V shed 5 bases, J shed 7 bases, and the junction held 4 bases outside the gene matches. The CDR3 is CASSPRQGNSPLHF. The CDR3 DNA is TGTGCCAGCAGCCCTAGACAGGGGAATTCACCCCTCCACTTT.

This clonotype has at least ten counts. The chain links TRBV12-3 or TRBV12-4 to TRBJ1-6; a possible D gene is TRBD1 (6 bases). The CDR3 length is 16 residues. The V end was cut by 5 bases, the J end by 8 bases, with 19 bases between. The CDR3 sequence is CASSRSRTARDSPLHF. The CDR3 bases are TGTGCCAGCAGTCGGTCCCGGACAGCCAGGGATTCACCCCTCCACTTT.

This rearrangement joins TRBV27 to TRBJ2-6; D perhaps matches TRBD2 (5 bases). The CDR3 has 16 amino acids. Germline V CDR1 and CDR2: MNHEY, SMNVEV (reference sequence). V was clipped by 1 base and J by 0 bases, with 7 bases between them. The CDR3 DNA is TGTGCCAGCAGTTTATATGGAGGCTCTGGGGCCAACGTCCTGACTTTC. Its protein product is CASSLYGGSGANVLTF.

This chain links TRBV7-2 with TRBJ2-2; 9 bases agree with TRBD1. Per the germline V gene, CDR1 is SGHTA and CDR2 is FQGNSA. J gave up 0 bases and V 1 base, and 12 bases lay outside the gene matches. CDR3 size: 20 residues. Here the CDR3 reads CASSLEGQGFGYANTGELFF. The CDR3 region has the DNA TGTGCCAGCAGCTTAGAGGGACAGGGATTCGGGTACGCGAACACCGGGGAGCTGTTTTTT.

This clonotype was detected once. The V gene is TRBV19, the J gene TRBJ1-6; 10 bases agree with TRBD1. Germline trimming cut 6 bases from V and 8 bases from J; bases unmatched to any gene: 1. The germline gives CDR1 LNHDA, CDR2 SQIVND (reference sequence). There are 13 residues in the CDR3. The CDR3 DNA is TGTGCCAGTAGCGGACAGGGGGATTCACCCCTCCACTTT. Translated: CASSGQGDSPLHF.